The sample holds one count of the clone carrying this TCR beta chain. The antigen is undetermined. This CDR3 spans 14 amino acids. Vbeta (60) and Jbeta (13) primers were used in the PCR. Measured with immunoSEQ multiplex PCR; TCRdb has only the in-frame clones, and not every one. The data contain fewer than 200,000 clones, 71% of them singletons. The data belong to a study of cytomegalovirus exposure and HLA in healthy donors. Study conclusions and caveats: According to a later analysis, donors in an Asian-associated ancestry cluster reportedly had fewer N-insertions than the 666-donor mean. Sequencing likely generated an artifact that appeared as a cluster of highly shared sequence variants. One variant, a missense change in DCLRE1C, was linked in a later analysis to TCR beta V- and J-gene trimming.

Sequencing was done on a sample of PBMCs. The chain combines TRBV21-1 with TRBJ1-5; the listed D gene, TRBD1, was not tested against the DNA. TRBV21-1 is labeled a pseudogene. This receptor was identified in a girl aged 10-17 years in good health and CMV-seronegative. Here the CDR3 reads CASSRTGGGQPQHF. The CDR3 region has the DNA TGTGCCAGCAGCAGGACAGGGGGTGGTCAGCCCCAGCATTTT.